The present T cell receptor beta chain was sequenced within a study of cytomegalovirus exposure and HLA in healthy donors. Both 60 Vbeta primers and 13 Jbeta primers went into the PCR. Sequenced by immunoSEQ multiplex PCR; TCRdb stores in-frame clones only, minus some. Of about 99,000 clones in the sample, 65% to 85% were seen once. Trimming took off 1 base at V and 4 bases at J, with 14 bases between the two ends. Per the germline V gene, CDR1 is SGHVS and CDR2 is FNYEAQ. The CDR3 loop spans 15 amino acids. Sample: PBMCs. The receptor was isolated from a man aged 40-49 years in good health and CMV-seronegative. The chain employs TRBV7-6 and TRBJ2-7; D possibly corresponds to TRBD2 (7 bases). DNA for the CDR3: TGTGCCAGCAGCTTAGAGGCGGGGGCTAAGTACGAGCAGTACTTC. Its translation is CASSLEAGAKYEQYF.